The rows below give T cell receptor beta chains drawn from one sample of a study of blood T cell repertoires in COVID-19. The data were produced by immunoSEQ multiplex PCR, yet TCRdb's version contains in-frame clones alone and is incomplete. This table holds 100,000 to 150,000 clones, about 70% found once. Sequencing was done on a sample of peripheral blood. These receptors all stem from a man in his fifties or sixties with acute or convalescent COVID-19. CDR3s leave out the opening cysteine and the closing phenylalanine or tryptophan. Part of the rows lack a size; the others show once, few, many or a class for expanded clones.

size	V	J	CDR3
few	TRBV2	TRBJ1-1	ASSDTSMNTEAF
.	TRBV2	TRBJ2-2	ASRSSGGLRTGELF
.	TRBV2	TRBJ1-5	ASSEMRNGNQPQH
.	TRBV7-3	TRBJ1-1	ASSTQGGGTEAF
.	TRBV5-4	TRBJ1-1	ASSRDMNTEAF
.	TRBV11-2	TRBJ1-1	ASSLVFGEAF
.	TRBV19	TRBJ1-2	ASSMSRNRGYT
many	TRBV7-3	TRBJ1-6	ASSLGSEGSPLH
few	TRBV6-5	TRBJ2-7	ATVRDMRPEQY
.	TRBV6-5	TRBJ1-1	ASSWGERTEAF
.	TRBV10-1	TRBJ2-5	AKIKETQY
.	TRBV30	TRBJ2-7	AWRTGAYEQY
.	TRBV2	TRBJ2-1	ASSVISGSYNEQF
.	TRBV7-3	TRBJ1-6	ASSSGRGDSPLH
.	TRBV6-4	TRBJ2-3	ASSDSGGHDTQY
.	TRBV5-1	TRBJ1-2	ASSLGTGTNYGYT
.	TRBV24-1	TRBJ1-5	ATSDRGSGKGEPQH
.	TRBV19	TRBJ1-4	ASSIFMTGGGEKLF
.	TRBV4-1	TRBJ2-3	ASRRTGGITDTQY
.	TRBV30	TRBJ1-5	AWSPGTGGKPQH
many	TRBV11-2	TRBJ2-1	ASSLASTVPYNEQF
few	TRBV12-5	TRBJ2-7	ASGSGVTGTASSYEQY
.	TRBV5-1	TRBJ2-3	ASTFGGRADTQY
.	TRBV6-5	TRBJ1-1	ASSVYNRGGTEAF
.	TRBV15	TRBJ1-1	ATSRDGQQVRAF
.	TRBV6-5	TRBJ1-5	ASTTGGVGQPQH
few	TRBV7-9	TRBJ1-1	ASSTNREGGNTEAF
.	TRBV25-1	TRBJ2-7	ASSHREGLGSYEQY
.	TRBV5-1	TRBJ1-6	ASSLTGGSTNSPLH
.	TRBV19	TRBJ2-3	ASSSSGGRSDTQY
.	TRBV9	TRBJ2-7	ASSDRTGAYEQY
once	TRBV2	TRBJ1-6	ASTEGFYNSPLH
.	TRBV28	TRBJ2-1	ASSLALAQAYNEQF
.	TRBV6-6	TRBJ1-2	ASSSGGLNYGYT
.	TRBV30	TRBJ1-2	AWSLSGGYT
.	TRBV18	TRBJ1-2	ASSPPGGQGTYGYT
once	TRBV7-3	TRBJ2-1	ASGNRASDGNEQF
.	TRBV6-5	TRBJ1-5	ASSRGQNQPQH
.	TRBV18	TRBJ1-4	ASSPPSEGQEKLF
.	TRBV6-5	TRBJ1-2	ASSKNTGLRYGYT
once	TRBV29-1	TRBJ2-1	SVLSSGSYNEQF
.	TRBV6-5	TRBJ1-2	ASNLLPGHTSGYT
.	TRBV19	TRBJ1-1	ASSTGRDFSEAF
.	TRBV25-1	TRBJ1-6	ASSAGQVYNSPLH
.	TRBV19	TRBJ1-1	ASSIGATNTEAF
few	TRBV2	TRBJ2-4	ASMGLAKNIQY